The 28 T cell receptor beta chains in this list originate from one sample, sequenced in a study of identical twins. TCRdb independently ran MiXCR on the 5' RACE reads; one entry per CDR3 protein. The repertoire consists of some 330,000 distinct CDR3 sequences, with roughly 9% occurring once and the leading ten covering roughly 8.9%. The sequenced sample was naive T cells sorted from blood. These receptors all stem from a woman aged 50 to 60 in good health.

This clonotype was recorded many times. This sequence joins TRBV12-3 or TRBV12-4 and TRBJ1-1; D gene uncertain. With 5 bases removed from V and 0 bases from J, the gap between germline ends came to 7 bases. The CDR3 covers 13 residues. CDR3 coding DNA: TGTGCCAGCAGTATACGGATGAACACTGAAGCTTTCTTT. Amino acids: CASSIRMNTEAFF.

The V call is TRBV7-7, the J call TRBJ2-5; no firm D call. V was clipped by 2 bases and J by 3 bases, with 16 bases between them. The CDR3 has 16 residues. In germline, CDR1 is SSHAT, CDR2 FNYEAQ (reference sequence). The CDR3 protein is CASSLHFIGTEETQYF. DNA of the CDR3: TGTGCCAGCAGCTTACATTTTATAGGCACAGAAGAGACCCAGTACTTC.

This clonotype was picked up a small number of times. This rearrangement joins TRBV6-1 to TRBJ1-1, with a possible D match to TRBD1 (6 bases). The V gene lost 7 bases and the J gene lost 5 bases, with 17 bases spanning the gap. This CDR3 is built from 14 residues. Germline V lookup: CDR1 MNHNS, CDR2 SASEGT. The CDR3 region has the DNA TGTGCCAGCACCCCACAGGGACTTGGGACTGAAGCTTTCTTT. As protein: CASTPQGLGTEAFF.

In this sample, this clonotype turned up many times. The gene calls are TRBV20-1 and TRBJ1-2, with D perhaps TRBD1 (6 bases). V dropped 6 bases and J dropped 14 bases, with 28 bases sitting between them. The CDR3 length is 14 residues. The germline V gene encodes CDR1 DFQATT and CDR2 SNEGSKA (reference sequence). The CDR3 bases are TGCAGTGCCGACCCGACAACCGACGGACGACAGGAAACCTTC. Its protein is CSADPTTDGRQETF.

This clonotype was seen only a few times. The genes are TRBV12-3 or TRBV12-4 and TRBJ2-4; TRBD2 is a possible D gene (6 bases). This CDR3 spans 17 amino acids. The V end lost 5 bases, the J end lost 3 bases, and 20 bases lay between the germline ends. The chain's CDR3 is CASSPGLGSVGKNIQYF. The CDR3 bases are TGTGCCAGCAGTCCGGGACTGGGGAGTGTCGGCAAAAACATTCAGTACTTC.

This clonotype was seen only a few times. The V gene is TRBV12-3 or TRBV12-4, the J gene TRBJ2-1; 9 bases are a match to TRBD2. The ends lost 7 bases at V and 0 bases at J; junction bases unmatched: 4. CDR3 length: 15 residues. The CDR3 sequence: CASIVSGSSYNEQFF. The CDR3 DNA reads TGTGCCAGCATTGTTAGCGGGAGCTCCTACAATGAGCAGTTCTTC.

The CDR3 bases are TGTGCCACCAGTGATCTCCGGGACAGGGGGTATGAGCAGTTCTTC. Translating gives CATSDLRDRGYEQFF. This chain links TRBV24-1 with TRBJ2-1, with 11 bases identical to TRBD1. This CDR3 contains 15 residues. Germline CDR1 KGHDR, CDR2 SFDVKD. V dropped 3 bases and J dropped 8; count of bases not matched to a gene: 5.

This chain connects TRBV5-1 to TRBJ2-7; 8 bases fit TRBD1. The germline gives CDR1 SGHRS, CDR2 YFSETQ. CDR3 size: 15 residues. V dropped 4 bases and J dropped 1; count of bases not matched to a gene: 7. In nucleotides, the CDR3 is TGCGCCAGCAGCCCCTCTCAGGGGGCTTCCTACGAGCAGTACTTC. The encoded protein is CASSPSQGASYEQYF.

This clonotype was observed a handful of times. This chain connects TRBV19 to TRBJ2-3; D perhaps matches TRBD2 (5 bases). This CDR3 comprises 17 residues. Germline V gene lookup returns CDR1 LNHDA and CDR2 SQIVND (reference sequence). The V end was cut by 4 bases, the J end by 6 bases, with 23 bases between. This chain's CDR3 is CASSTLAVGRRVDTQYF. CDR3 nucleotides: TGTGCCAGTAGTACTCTGGCAGTTGGGAGAAGGGTTGATACGCAGTATTTT.

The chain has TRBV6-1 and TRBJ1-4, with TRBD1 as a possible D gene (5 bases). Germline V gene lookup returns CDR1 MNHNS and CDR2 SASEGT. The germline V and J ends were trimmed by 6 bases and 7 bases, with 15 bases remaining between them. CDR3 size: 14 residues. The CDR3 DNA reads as TGTGCCAGCAGGCAGAACAGGTTGGGTGAAAAACTGTTTTTT. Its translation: CASRQNRLGEKLFF.

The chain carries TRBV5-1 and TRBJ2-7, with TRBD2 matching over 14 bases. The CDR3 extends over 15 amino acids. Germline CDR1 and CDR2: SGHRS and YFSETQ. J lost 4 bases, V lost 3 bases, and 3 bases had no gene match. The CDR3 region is CASSSGLAGAYEQYV. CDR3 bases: TGCGCCAGCAGCTCGGGACTAGCGGGAGCGTACGAGCAGTACGTC.

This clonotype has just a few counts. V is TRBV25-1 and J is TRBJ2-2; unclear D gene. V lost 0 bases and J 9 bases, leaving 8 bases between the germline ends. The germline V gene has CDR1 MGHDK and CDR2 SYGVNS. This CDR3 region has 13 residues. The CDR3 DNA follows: TGTGCCAGCAGTGAATATACCGACCGGGAGCTGTTTTTT. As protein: CASSEYTDRELFF.

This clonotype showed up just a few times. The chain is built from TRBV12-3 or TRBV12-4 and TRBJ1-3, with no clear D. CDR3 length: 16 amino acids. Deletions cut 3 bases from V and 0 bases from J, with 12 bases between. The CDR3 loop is CASSLDTANSGNTIYF. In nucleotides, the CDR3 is TGTGCCAGCAGTTTGGATACAGCGAACTCTGGAAACACCATATATTTT.

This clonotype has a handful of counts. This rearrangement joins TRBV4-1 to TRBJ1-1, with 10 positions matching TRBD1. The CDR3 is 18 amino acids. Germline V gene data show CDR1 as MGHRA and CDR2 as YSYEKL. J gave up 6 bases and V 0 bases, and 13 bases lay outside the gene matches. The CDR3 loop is CASSQDPDRGLGGPEAFF. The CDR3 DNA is TGCGCCAGCAGCCAAGACCCGGACAGGGGGTTGGGAGGCCCTGAAGCTTTCTTT.

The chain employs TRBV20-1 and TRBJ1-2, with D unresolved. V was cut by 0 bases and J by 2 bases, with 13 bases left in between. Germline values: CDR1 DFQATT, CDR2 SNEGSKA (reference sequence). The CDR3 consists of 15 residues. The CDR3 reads CSARDYQAANYGYTF. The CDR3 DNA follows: TGCAGTGCTAGAGATTATCAAGCAGCAAACTATGGCTACACCTTC.

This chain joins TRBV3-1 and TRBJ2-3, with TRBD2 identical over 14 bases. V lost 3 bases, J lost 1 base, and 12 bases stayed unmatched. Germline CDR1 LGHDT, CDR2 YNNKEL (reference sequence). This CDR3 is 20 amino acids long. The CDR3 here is CASSQWVPGLAGAGTDTQYF. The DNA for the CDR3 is TGTGCCAGCAGCCAGTGGGTCCCGGGACTAGCGGGAGCAGGCACAGATACGCAGTATTTT.

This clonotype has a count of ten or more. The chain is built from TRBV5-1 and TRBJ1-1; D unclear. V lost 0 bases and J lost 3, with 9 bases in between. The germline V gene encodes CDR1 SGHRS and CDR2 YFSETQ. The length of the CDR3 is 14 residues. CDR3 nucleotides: TGCGCCAGCAGCTTGGTAGCCGGGGACACTGAAGCTTTCTTT. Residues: CASSLVAGDTEAFF.

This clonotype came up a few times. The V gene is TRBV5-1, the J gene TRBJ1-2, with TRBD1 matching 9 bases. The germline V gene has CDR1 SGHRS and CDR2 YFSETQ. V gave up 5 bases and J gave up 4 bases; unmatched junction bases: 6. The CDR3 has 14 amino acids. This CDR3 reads CASRTGQGIYGYTF. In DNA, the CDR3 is TGCGCCAGCAGAACGGGACAGGGAATCTATGGCTACACCTTC.

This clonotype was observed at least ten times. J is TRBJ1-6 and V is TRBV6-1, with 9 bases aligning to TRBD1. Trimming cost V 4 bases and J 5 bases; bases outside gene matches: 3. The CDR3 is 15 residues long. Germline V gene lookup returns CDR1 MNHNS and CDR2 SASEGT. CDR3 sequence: CASSGGTGNNSPLHF. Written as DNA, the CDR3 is TGTGCCAGCAGTGGAGGGACAGGGAATAATTCACCCCTCCACTTT.

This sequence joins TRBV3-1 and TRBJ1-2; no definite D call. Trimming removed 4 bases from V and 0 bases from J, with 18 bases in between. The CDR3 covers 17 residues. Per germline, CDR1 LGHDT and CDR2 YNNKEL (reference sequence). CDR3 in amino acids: CASSLEGRLEANYGYTF. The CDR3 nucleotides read TGTGCCAGCAGCCTTGAAGGCAGGCTGGAAGCTAACTATGGCTACACCTTC.

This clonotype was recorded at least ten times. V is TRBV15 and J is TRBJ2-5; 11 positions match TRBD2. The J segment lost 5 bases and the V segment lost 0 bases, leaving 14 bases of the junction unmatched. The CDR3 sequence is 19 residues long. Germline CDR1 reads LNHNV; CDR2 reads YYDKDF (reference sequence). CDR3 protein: CATSRDRNELAGESETQYF. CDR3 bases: TGTGCCACCAGCAGAGATCGAAATGAACTAGCGGGAGAGAGTGAGACCCAGTACTTC. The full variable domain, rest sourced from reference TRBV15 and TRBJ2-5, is DAMVIQNPRYQVTQFGKPVTLSCSQTLNHNVMYWYQQKSSQAPKLLFHYYDKDFNNEADTPDNFQSRRPNTSFCFLDIRSPGLGDTAMYLCATSRDRNELAGESETQYFGPGTRLLVL.

CDR3 nucleotides: TGTGCCAGCAGCGCAGAAGGGGCTGGAGTTGAGCAGTTCTTC. Its translation: CASSAEGAGVEQFF. This rearrangement joins TRBV7-9 to TRBJ2-1; tentatively, D is TRBD1 (5 bases). Trimming stripped 5 bases from V and 9 bases from J, with 17 bases between. This CDR3 spans 14 amino acids. CDR1 is SEHNR, CDR2 FQNEAQ, per germline (reference sequence). Filled out from reference TRBV7-9 and TRBJ2-1, the complete variable domain reads DTGVSQNPRHKITKRGQNVTFRCDPISEHNRLYWYRQTLGQGPEFLTYFQNEAQLEKSRLLSDRFSAERPKGSFSTLEIQRTEQGDSAMYLCASSAEGAGVEQFFGPGTRLTVL.

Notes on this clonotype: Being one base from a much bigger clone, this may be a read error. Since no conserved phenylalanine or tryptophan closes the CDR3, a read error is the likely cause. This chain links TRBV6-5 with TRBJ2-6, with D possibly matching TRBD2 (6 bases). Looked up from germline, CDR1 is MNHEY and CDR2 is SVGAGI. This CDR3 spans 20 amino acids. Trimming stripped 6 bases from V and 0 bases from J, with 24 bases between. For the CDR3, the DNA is TGTGCCAGCAGCTCTTGGGGAAGTTGGGGGGACTTCTCTGGGGCCAACGTCCTGACTCTC. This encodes CASSSWGSWGDFSGANVLTL.

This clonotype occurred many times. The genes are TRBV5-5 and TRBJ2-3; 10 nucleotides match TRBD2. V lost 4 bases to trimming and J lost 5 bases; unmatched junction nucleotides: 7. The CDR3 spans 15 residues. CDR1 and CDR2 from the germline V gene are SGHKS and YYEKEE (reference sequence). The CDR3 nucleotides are TGTGCCAGCAGCCTAGCGGGAGAGTGGGGAGATACGCAGTATTTT. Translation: CASSLAGEWGDTQYF.

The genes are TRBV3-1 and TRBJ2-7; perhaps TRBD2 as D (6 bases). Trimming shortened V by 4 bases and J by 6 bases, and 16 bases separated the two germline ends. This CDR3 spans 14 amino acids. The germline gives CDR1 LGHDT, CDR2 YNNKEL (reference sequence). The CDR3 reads CASSPGSVKGEQYF. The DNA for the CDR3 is TGTGCCAGCAGCCCCGGGAGCGTCAAAGGCGAGCAGTACTTC.

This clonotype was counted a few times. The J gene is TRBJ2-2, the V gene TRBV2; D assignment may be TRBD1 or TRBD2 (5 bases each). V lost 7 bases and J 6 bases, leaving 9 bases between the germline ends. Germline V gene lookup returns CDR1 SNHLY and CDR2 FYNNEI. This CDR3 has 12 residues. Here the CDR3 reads CASNGGAGELFF. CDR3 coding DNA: TGTGCCAGCAATGGGGGAGCCGGGGAGCTGTTTTTT. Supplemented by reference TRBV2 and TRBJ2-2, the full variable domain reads EPEVTQTPSHQVTQMGQEVILRCVPISNHLYFYWYRQILGQKVEFLVSFYNNEISEKSEIFDDQFSVERPDGSNFTLKIRSTKLEDSAMYFCASNGGAGELFFGEGSRLTVL.

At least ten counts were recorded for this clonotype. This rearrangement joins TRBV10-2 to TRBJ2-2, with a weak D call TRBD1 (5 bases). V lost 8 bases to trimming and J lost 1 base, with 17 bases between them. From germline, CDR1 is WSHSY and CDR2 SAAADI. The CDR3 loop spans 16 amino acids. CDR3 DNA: TGCGCCAGCTCCTACAGGCCCCCCGAGAACACCGGGGAGCTGTTTTTT. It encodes CASSYRPPENTGELFF.

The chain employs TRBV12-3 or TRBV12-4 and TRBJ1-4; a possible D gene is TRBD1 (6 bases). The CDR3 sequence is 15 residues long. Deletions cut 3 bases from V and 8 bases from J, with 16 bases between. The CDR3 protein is CASSFKNQGYEKLFF. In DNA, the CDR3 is TGTGCCAGCAGTTTTAAGAACCAGGGGTACGAAAAACTGTTTTTT.